Sequencing of this T cell receptor beta chain was carried out in a study of cytomegalovirus exposure and HLA in healthy donors. 60 Vbeta and 13 Jbeta primers were used in PCR. Measured with immunoSEQ multiplex PCR; TCRdb has only the in-frame clones, and not every one. The table has about 150,000 clones, more than 60% seen once. The material sequenced was PBMCs. This sequence was found in a male donor in good health and CMV-seronegative.

Here the CDR3 DNA reads TGTGCCAGCAGCGTAGGGGCGGGACTGATTTACAATGAGCAGTTCTTC. Residues: CASSVGAGLIYNEQFF. The rearrangement uses TRBV9 and TRBJ2-1; D perhaps matches TRBD2 (6 bases). Trimming pared 0 bases from V and 4 bases from J, leaving 14 bases between. This CDR3 is built from 16 residues. Germline V gives CDR1 SGDLS, CDR2 YYNGEE. Supplemented by reference TRBV9 and TRBJ2-1, the full variable domain reads DSGVTQTPKHLITATGQRVTLRCSPRSGDLSVYWYQQSLDQGLQFLIQYYNGEERAKGNILERFSAQQFPDLHSELNLSSLELGDSALYFCASSVGAGLIYNEQFFGPGTRLTVL.